The T cell receptor (beta chain) described here comes from a study of Ad26.COV2.S vaccination and SARS-CoV-2 variants. CDR1 and CDR2 from the germline V gene are SGHTA and FQGNSA. The CDR3 contains 15 residues. V was trimmed by 5 bases and J by 4 bases, leaving 16 bases between them. Data came from immunoSEQ multiplex PCR; TCRdb stores just in-frame clones and leaves some out. The repertoire holds 290,000 or so clones, with about 87% as singletons. Treatment reported: 15 to 20 received Ad26.COV2.S at low or high dose, single or two shots; 5 received placebo; per-sample allocation not given. Vaccine and placebo recipients were sampled on day 63 after the first injection. Ad26.COV2.S expressed prefusion-stabilized spike from the original Wuhan strain.

The rearrangement uses TRBV7-2 and TRBJ2-3; D is uncertain. This sequence originates from a person aged 18-60 years who received the Ad26.COV2.S COVID-19 vaccine or a placebo. The sample consisted of peripheral blood, taken in a trial of Ad26.COV2.S vaccine versus placebo. In nucleotides, the CDR3 is TGTGCCAGCAGCCCCCAGTCCACCATGGCAGATACGCAGTATTTT. Translation gives CASSPQSTMADTQYF. Filled out from reference TRBV7-2 and TRBJ2-3, the complete variable domain reads GAGVSQSPSNKVTEKGKDVELRCDPISGHTALYWYRQSLGQGLEFLIYFQGNSAPDKSGLPSDRFSAERTGGSVSTLTIQRTQQEDSAVYLCASSPQSTMADTQYFGPGTRLTVL.